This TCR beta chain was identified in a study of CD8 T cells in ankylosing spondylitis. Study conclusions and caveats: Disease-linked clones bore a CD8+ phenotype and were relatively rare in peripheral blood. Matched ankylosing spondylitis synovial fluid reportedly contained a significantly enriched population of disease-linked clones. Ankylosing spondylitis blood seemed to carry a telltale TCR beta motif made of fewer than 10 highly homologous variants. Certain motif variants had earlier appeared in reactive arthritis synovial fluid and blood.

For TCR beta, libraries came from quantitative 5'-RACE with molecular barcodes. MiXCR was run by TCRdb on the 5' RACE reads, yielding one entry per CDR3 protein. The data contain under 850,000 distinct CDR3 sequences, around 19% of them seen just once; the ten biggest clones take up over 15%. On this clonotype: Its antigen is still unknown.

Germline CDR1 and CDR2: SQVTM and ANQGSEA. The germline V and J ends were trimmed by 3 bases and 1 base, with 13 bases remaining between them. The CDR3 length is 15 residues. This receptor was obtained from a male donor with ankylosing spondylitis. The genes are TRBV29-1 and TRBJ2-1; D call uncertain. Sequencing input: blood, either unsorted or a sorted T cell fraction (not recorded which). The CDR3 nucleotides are TGCAGCGTTGACTGGGTCCGAAGGTCCTACAATGAGCAGTTCTTC. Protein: CSVDWVRRSYNEQFF.